This TCR beta chain emerged from a study of cytomegalovirus exposure and HLA in healthy donors. Overall study results and limits: The authors reported that TCR beta sequences could predict HLA-A and HLA-B alleles. These predictions were accurate for most subjects in the first cohort. Some V segments, TRBV6-2 and TRBV6-3 among them, were indistinguishable and were therefore excluded.

The PCR had 60 Vbeta and 13 Jbeta primers. The data were produced by immunoSEQ multiplex PCR, yet TCRdb's version contains in-frame clones alone and is incomplete. The sample has about 130,000 clones, 75% to 85% seen once. This clone turned up a few times. What it recognizes is unknown. Germline lookup yields CDR1 SGHDN and CDR2 FVKESK. V shed 4 bases and J shed 6 bases, with 22 bases lying between them. CDR3 length equals 17 residues. The sample was PBMCs. The chain employs TRBV14 and TRBJ2-1; a weak D match, TRBD2 (6 bases). The sequence was obtained from a man aged 25 to 40 in good health and CMV-seropositive. CDR3 sequence: CASSPMNRGASRNEQFF. As DNA, the CDR3 is TGTGCCAGCAGCCCCATGAACCGCGGGGCCTCCCGCAATGAGCAGTTCTTC. Full variable domain (outside the CDR3, taken from reference TRBV14 and TRBJ2-1): EAGVTQFPSHSVIEKGQTVTLRCDPISGHDNLYWYRRVMGKEIKFLLHFVKESKQDESGMPNNRFLAERTGGTYSTLKVQPAELEDSGVYFCASSPMNRGASRNEQFFGPGTRLTVL.